This TCR beta chain emerged from a study of T cell responses to AZD1222 COVID-19 vaccine. The study's findings and limits: Across spike, vaccine-associated CD4 TCRs were found, dominant at 160-218 and 743-854. Two AZD1222 administrations were followed by greater Spike-specific TCR breadth and depth.

The CDR3 is made up of 16 amino acids. Trimming pared 2 bases from V and 2 bases from J, leaving 17 bases between. The V gene's germline CDR1 is SGHKS and CDR2 YYEKEE (reference sequence). The data were produced by immunoSEQ multiplex PCR, yet TCRdb's version contains in-frame clones alone and is incomplete. The sample records around 170,000 clones, approximately 90% being singletons. With respect to this clone: Its antigen is still unknown.

This sequence joins TRBV5-5 and TRBJ2-7; perhaps D is TRBD1 or TRBD2 (5 bases each). The sequence was obtained from an adult in good health. Sequences were derived from peripheral blood, sampled on day 0 of AZD1222 vaccination. The CDR3 DNA reads as TGTGCCAGCAGCTTTCGTCCGGGACGGTCGACCTACGAGCAGTACTTC. Residues: CASSFRPGRSTYEQYF.